This T cell receptor (beta chain) was sequenced in a study of beta chain features in type 1 diabetes. The table lists this clone with a few counts. The antigen is not known. The length of the CDR3 is 15 residues. CDR1 SGHRS and CDR2 YFSETQ come from the germline V gene. The V end was cut by 4 bases, the J end by 2 bases, with 16 bases between. Regarding the study as a whole: Whether TCRB rearrangement is influenced by HLA type went unresolved here. It was possible that PCR favored shorter templates, equally so in patients and controls.

Expressed TCRB transcripts were sequenced, since all the RNA that had been isolated was reverse transcribed. The protocol was immunoSEQ multiplex PCR, while the TCRdb copy is restricted to in-frame clones and leaves out a portion. In the table there are under 950,000 clones, under 20% of which are singletons. Source material: naive CD4+ T cells from blood. The chain links TRBV5-1 to TRBJ2-7; D is uncertain. The clonotype originates from a woman between 18 and 30 years old in good health. DNA of the CDR3: TGCGCCAGCAGCCCTACCAGGACCACAACCTACGAGCAGTACTTC. Its translation is CASSPTRTTTYEQYF. The variable domain in full, completed from reference TRBV5-1 and TRBJ2-7, reads KAGVTQTPRYLIKTRGQQVTLSCSPISGHRSVSWYQQTPGQGLQFLFEYFSETQRNKGNFPGRFSGRQFSNSRSEMNVSTLELGDSALYLCASSPTRTTTYEQYFGPGTRLTVT.